What follows are 32 T cell receptor beta chains derived from one specimen sequenced in a study of T cell changes during pregnancy in multiple sclerosis. Method: immunoSEQ multiplex PCR; TCRdb's copy keeps in-frame clones and lacks some. Of approximately 99,000 clones listed, under 95% are singletons. Specimen: peripheral blood, collected after pregnancy. The receptors were gathered from a female donor with multiple sclerosis, enrolled in a pregnancy study.

The rearrangement uses TRBV19 and TRBJ2-1; 12 bases line up with TRBD1. V was clipped by 5 bases and J by 10 bases; unmatched bases: 6. The CDR3 has 14 residues. From germline, CDR1 is LNHDA and CDR2 SQIVND (reference sequence). CDR3 residues: CASSPGQGATEQFF. The DNA of the CDR3 is TGTGCCAGTAGTCCGGGACAGGGGGCCACCGAGCAGTTCTTC.

J is TRBJ2-2 and V is TRBV6-5; possible D gene TRBD1, 5 bases. Looked up from germline, CDR1 is MNHEY and CDR2 is SVGAGI. V was cut by 0 bases and J by 6 bases, with 14 bases left in between. This CDR3 is 16 amino acids long. DNA for the CDR3: TGTGCCAGCAGTTACTCGAGCCAGGGCTCCCCCGGGGAGCTGTTTTTT. Protein sequence: CASSYSSQGSPGELFF.

The chain joins TRBV18 to TRBJ2-7, with D possibly being TRBD1 (5 bases). This CDR3 is built from 14 residues. V was clipped by 0 bases and J by 6 bases, with 12 bases between them. Germline assignment: CDR1 KGHSH and CDR2 LQKENI. The CDR3 DNA follows: TGTGCCAGCTCACCACCGGCAGGGTCGGGCGAGCAGTACTTC. Its translation is CASSPPAGSGEQYF.

The count of this clone is one. This chain joins TRBV5-1 and TRBJ1-1; 9 bases are shared with TRBD1. Germline V gives CDR1 SGHRS, CDR2 YFSETQ. The CDR3 contains 14 residues. V shed 4 bases and J 1 base; nucleotides not matched to a gene: 2. CDR3 nucleotides: TGCGCCAGCAGCGTGGACAGGGGGAACACTGAAGCTTTCTTT. Translated, it gives CASSVDRGNTEAFF.

In its sample, this clone was seen once. The CDR3 region is CASKTSGRRGELFF. Here the CDR3 DNA reads TGTGCCAGCAAGACTAGCGGGCGGCGTGGGGAGCTGTTTTTT. The chain couples TRBV6-4 to TRBJ2-2; TRBD2 matches at 10 bases. Germline assignment: CDR1 MRHNA and CDR2 SNTAGT. The ends lost 7 bases at V and 8 bases at J; junction bases unmatched: 7. The CDR3 covers 14 residues.

J is TRBJ2-7 and V is TRBV28; a weak D match, TRBD1 (6 bases). The CDR3 totals 13 residues. The germline V gene encodes CDR1 MDHEN and CDR2 SYDVKM. Trimming shortened V by 7 bases and J by 3 bases, and 13 bases separated the two germline ends. The CDR3, as DNA: TGTGCCAGCACCGGACAGTCTAACTACGAGCAGTACTTC. Translated: CASTGQSNYEQYF. The entire variable domain, with the rest obtained from reference TRBV28 and TRBJ2-7, is as follows: DVKVTQSSRYLVKRTGEKVFLECVQDMDHENMFWYRQDPGLGLRLIYFSYDVKMKEKGDIPEGYSVSREKKERFSLILESASTNQTSMYLCASTGQSNYEQYFGPGTRLTVT.

The chain couples TRBV19 to TRBJ2-3, with 8 bases aligning to TRBD2. Germline CDR1 and CDR2: LNHDA and SQIVND (reference sequence). V shed 7 bases, J shed 4 bases, and the junction held 7 bases outside the gene matches. The CDR3 has 14 residues. The CDR3 protein is CASTHRTSPDTQYF. CDR3 nucleotides: TGTGCCAGTACCCATCGGACTAGCCCAGATACGCAGTATTTT. The full variable domain, completed using reference TRBV19 and TRBJ2-3, is DGGITQSPKYLFRKEGQNVTLSCEQNLNHDAMYWYRQDPGQGLRLIYYSQIVNDFQKGDIAEGYSVSREKKESFPLTVTSAQKNPTAFYLCASTHRTSPDTQYFGPGTRLTVL.

The chain has TRBV6-5 and TRBJ2-7; TRBD2 is a possible D gene (6 bases). The CDR3 is 13 residues long. CDR1 is MNHEY and CDR2 is SVGAGI in the germline V gene. V was clipped by 6 bases and J by 8 bases, with 17 bases between them. In DNA form, the CDR3 reads TGTGCCAGCAGCCCCCCCGGGGGTAAGCAGCAGTACTTC. Protein sequence: CASSPPGGKQQYF.

The chain joins TRBV5-5 to TRBJ1-1; the D is unclear. The CDR3 covers 14 residues. Germline V CDR1 and CDR2: SGHKS, YYEKEE (reference sequence). Trimming cost V 1 base and J 2 bases, with 9 bases left between them. The CDR3 region has the DNA TGTGCCAGCAGCTTGTCTTATGGCAACACTGAAGCTTTCTTT. It encodes CASSLSYGNTEAFF.

CDR3 residues: CAISITRDRALIPGGYTF. CDR3 bases: TGTGCCATCAGTATAACCCGGGACAGGGCTCTCATTCCTGGAGGCTACACCTTC. The genes are TRBV10-3 and TRBJ1-2, with TRBD1 matching 9 bases. CDR3 length: 18 residues. Germline V gene sequence: CDR1 ENHRY, CDR2 SYGVKD. The V gene end was trimmed by 5 bases and the J gene end by 8 bases; junction bases not matched to a gene: 21.

CDR3 amino acids: CASSFGTGFTEAFF. DNA for the CDR3: TGTGCCAGCAGCTTCGGGACAGGGTTCACTGAAGCTTTCTTT. The rearrangement uses TRBV7-9 and TRBJ1-1; TRBD1 matches at 9 bases. This CDR3 has 14 residues. Germline-derived CDR1 and CDR2 are SEHNR and FQNEAQ (reference sequence). V shed 3 bases, J shed 4 bases, and the junction held 3 bases outside the gene matches.

V usage is TRBV18 and J usage is TRBJ1-2; tentative D call: TRBD1 (6 bases). V was clipped by 3 bases and J by 13 bases, with 15 bases between them. There are 12 residues in the CDR3. Germline CDR1 is KGHSH and CDR2 is LQKENI. The DNA for the CDR3 is TGTGCCAGCTCACCTGAGACAGGCGCCGGCACCTTC. Protein sequence: CASSPETGAGTF.

This rearrangement joins TRBV28 to TRBJ2-3; 8 positions agree with TRBD2. V lost 5 bases to trimming and J lost 0 bases; unmatched junction nucleotides: 10. Germline lookup yields CDR1 MDHEN and CDR2 SYDVKM. CDR3 length equals 17 residues. The CDR3 reads CASSVALSSGSTDTQYF. For the CDR3, the DNA is TGTGCCAGCAGTGTAGCCCTGTCTAGCGGGAGCACAGATACGCAGTATTTT.

The V and J genes are TRBV23-1 and TRBJ1-1; 8 nucleotides match TRBD1. TRBV23-1 qualifies as an ORF whose function is uncertain. The V and J ends lost 4 bases and 0 bases, in that order; junction bases with no gene match: 7. The CDR3 is made up of 16 amino acids. CDR3 sequence reads: CASSPWPGGLNTEAFF. The CDR3 DNA reads TGCGCCAGCAGTCCATGGCCAGGGGGCCTGAACACTGAAGCTTTCTTT.

V gene TRBV4-3 combines with J gene TRBJ2-7; no clear D. Trimming stripped 0 bases from V and 0 bases from J, with 15 bases between. CDR3 length equals 17 residues. Germline values: CDR1 LGHNA, CDR2 YSLEER. The CDR3 sequence: CASSQDLITYSSYEQYF. In DNA, the CDR3 is TGCGCCAGCAGCCAAGATCTAATAACGTACTCCTCCTACGAGCAGTACTTC.

This chain's CDR3 is CASSPVAKNIQYF. The CDR3 nucleotides read TGTGCCAGCAGTCCCGTAGCCAAAAACATTCAGTACTTC. The chain couples TRBV27 to TRBJ2-4; D is ambiguous. This CDR3 comprises 13 residues. CDR1 MNHEY and CDR2 SMNVEV come from the germline V gene (reference sequence). Deletions cut 5 bases from V and 0 bases from J, with 5 bases between.

In its sample, this clone was seen once. The chain uses TRBV11-3 and TRBJ1-5; the match to TRBD1 covers 8 bases. CDR3 size: 20 residues. V was clipped by 1 base and J by 0 bases; unmatched bases: 14. From germline, CDR1 is SGHNT and CDR2 YENEEA. CDR3 loop: CASSLVTGDRYHNSNQPQHF. The DNA of the CDR3 is TGTGCCAGCAGCTTAGTCACGGGGGACAGGTACCACAATAGCAATCAGCCCCAGCATTTT.

The V and J genes are TRBV7-9 and TRBJ1-1; D not resolved. The germline CDR1 and CDR2 sequences are SEHNR and FQNEAQ (reference sequence). Trimming shortened V by 7 bases and J by 5 bases, and 17 bases separated the two germline ends. The CDR3 loop spans 14 amino acids. In DNA form, the CDR3 reads TGTGCCAGCAAAACCTCCGGGGTTTTAACTGAAGCTTTCTTT. Translated: CASKTSGVLTEAFF.

This clone was seen a single time. This chain joins TRBV2 and TRBJ2-7; D may be TRBD2 (5 bases). The CDR3 covers 14 residues. V shed 6 bases and J shed 7 bases, with 19 bases lying between them. In germline, CDR1 is SNHLY, CDR2 FYNNEI. The DNA of the CDR3 is TGTGCCAGCAGCCAACCCCTTAGGAGGTGGGAGCAGTACTTC. This gives the protein CASSQPLRRWEQYF.

CDR3 nucleotides: TGTGCCAGCAGCCCCGGGACTAGCGGGAGGGCCTACAATGAGCAGTTCTTC. It codes for CASSPGTSGRAYNEQFF. The chain is built from TRBV5-4 and TRBJ2-1; 16 bases agree with TRBD2. CDR1 and CDR2 (germline): SGHNT, YYREEE (reference sequence). The trim removed 4 bases at V and 2 bases at J, leaving 3 bases unmatched. The CDR3 has 17 residues.

Here the CDR3 DNA reads TGTGCCAGCAGCTGGGCCCTCGGGGGATCAAAGAATGAGCAGTTCTTC. Its protein product is CASSWALGGSKNEQFF. The chain has TRBV5-6 and TRBJ2-1, with D possibly matching TRBD2 (6 bases). The germline CDR1 and CDR2 sequences are SGHDT and YYEEEE. V was pared by 3 bases and J by 7 bases, with 20 bases between. The CDR3 loop spans 16 amino acids. Complete variable domain (other parts from reference TRBV5-6 and TRBJ2-1): DAGVTQSPTHLIKTRGQQVTLRCSPKSGHDTVSWYQQALGQGPQFIFQYYEEEERQRGNFPDRFSGHQFPNYSSELNVNALLLGDSALYLCASSWALGGSKNEQFFGPGTRLTVL.

The chain is built from TRBV19 and TRBJ2-2; TRBD2 matches at 11 bases. The germline gives CDR1 LNHDA, CDR2 SQIVND (reference sequence). The junction had 11 bases not matched to a gene; V was cut back by 7 bases and J by 7 bases. This CDR3 is built from 16 residues. CDR3 DNA: TGTGCCAGTACCCAAGGGGAACTAGCGGGAGTCGGGGAGCTGTTTTTT. This encodes CASTQGELAGVGELFF. The full variable domain, rest sourced from reference TRBV19 and TRBJ2-2, is DGGITQSPKYLFRKEGQNVTLSCEQNLNHDAMYWYRQDPGQGLRLIYYSQIVNDFQKGDIAEGYSVSREKKESFPLTVTSAQKNPTAFYLCASTQGELAGVGELFFGEGSRLTVL.

The chain employs TRBV19 and TRBJ2-2, with a weak D call TRBD2 (6 bases). CDR1 is LNHDA and CDR2 is SQIVND in the germline V gene (reference sequence). CDR3 length: 12 amino acids. V was pared by 7 bases and J by 6 bases, with 9 bases between. CDR3 coding DNA: TGTGCCAGTACCCCGGGGGCCGGGGAGCTGTTTTTT. Residues: CASTPGAGELFF. The full variable domain, its missing parts supplied by reference TRBV19 and TRBJ2-2, is DGGITQSPKYLFRKEGQNVTLSCEQNLNHDAMYWYRQDPGQGLRLIYYSQIVNDFQKGDIAEGYSVSREKKESFPLTVTSAQKNPTAFYLCASTPGAGELFFGEGSRLTVL.

V and J are TRBV6-1 and TRBJ2-2; D perhaps matches TRBD2 (7 bases). The germline gives CDR1 MNHNS, CDR2 SASEGT. The ends were cut back, 2 bases at V and 1 base at J, with 14 bases in the middle. This CDR3 region has 17 residues. Here the CDR3 DNA reads TGTGCCAGCAGTGAATTGGGGGGGGCCGTGAACACCGGGGAGCTGTTTTTT. Its translation: CASSELGGAVNTGELFF.

The chain employs TRBV11-2 and TRBJ1-1; 8 nucleotides line up with TRBD1. V dropped 5 bases and J dropped 1; count of bases not matched to a gene: 3. CDR1 is SGHAT, CDR2 FQNNGV, per germline. The CDR3 has 14 residues. CDR3 bases: TGTGCCAGCAGCCCCGGGACAGGGAACACTGAAGCTTTCTTT. Its protein product is CASSPGTGNTEAFF.

The chain couples TRBV29-1 to TRBJ1-3; 8 positions match TRBD1. Per germline, CDR1 SQVTM and CDR2 ANQGSEA. The trim removed 5 bases at V and 0 bases at J, leaving 9 bases unmatched. CDR3 length: 16 amino acids. The CDR3 reads CSVRQGAKGSGNTIYF. CDR3 nucleotide sequence: TGCAGCGTTCGGCAGGGGGCAAAGGGCTCTGGAAACACCATATATTTT.

The rearrangement links TRBV12-5 to TRBJ1-3, with D tentatively TRBD1 (5 bases). The CDR3 totals 13 residues. From germline, CDR1 is LGHNT and CDR2 FRNRAP. Trimming took off 5 bases at V and 3 bases at J, with 8 bases between the two ends. This chain's CDR3 is CASGQGSGNTIYF. In DNA, the CDR3 is TGTGCTAGTGGTCAGGGCAGTGGAAACACCATATATTTT.

The chain is built from TRBV5-3 and TRBJ1-2; 7 bases line up with TRBD1. TRBV5-3 is filed as an ORF, its function uncertain. J gave up 0 bases and V 1 base, and 12 bases lay outside the gene matches. The CDR3 spans 18 residues. CDR3 bases: TGTGCCAGAAGCTTGTCGGGGGCAGGGGGGCGAACTAACTATGGCTACACCTTC. Protein product: CARSLSGAGGRTNYGYTF.

This chain links TRBV29-1 with TRBJ2-3; the D is unclear. V lost 2 bases, J lost 0 bases, and 9 bases lay in between. The CDR3 loop spans 14 amino acids. CDR1 is SQVTM, CDR2 ANQGSEA, per germline. For the CDR3, the DNA is TGCAGCGTTGAATGGGCAGTAAGCACAGATACGCAGTATTTT. This codes for CSVEWAVSTDTQYF.

This clone appeared once. The chain combines TRBV28 with TRBJ2-3; TRBD2 matches at 8 bases. CDR3 length equals 15 residues. The germline V gene encodes CDR1 MDHEN and CDR2 SYDVKM. Trimming cost V 4 bases and J 2 bases; bases outside gene matches: 5. The CDR3 DNA sequence: TGTGCCAGCAGTTGGAGGGGACTAGACACAGATACGCAGTATTTT. It is translated as CASSWRGLDTDTQYF.

This clone was seen only once. The rearrangement uses TRBV25-1 and TRBJ2-7; a possible D gene is TRBD1 (6 bases). Germline V gives CDR1 MGHDK, CDR2 SYGVNS. V was pared by 3 bases and J by 6 bases, with 12 bases between. The CDR3 contains 13 residues. Written as DNA, the CDR3 is TGTGCCAGCAGTGATTCAGGGGCTGGCGAGCAGTACTTC. Translated, it gives CASSDSGAGEQYF.

The chain employs TRBV29-1 and TRBJ1-2; D is possibly TRBD1 (5 bases). The V and J ends lost 2 bases and 7 bases respectively, with 14 bases between them. The CDR3 spans 13 residues. Germline assignment: CDR1 SQVTM and CDR2 ANQGSEA. The CDR3 loop is CSVEIVGGSGYTF. CDR3 DNA: TGCAGCGTTGAAATTGTGGGGGGTAGTGGCTACACCTTC.